This T cell receptor (beta chain) was obtained from a study of blood T cell repertoires in COVID-19. Participants were aged about 18 to 100 years from approximately 25 US areas. Sequencing was performed with immunoSEQ multiplex PCR; in TCRdb, only in-frame clones are kept and a portion is missing. The data contain 280,000 or so clones, roughly 85% of them singletons. Trimming removed 5 bases from V and 4 bases from J; junction bases left unmatched: 9. CDR3 length equals 14 residues. CDR1 is SGHRS, CDR2 YFSETQ, per germline. The specimen sequenced was PBMCs or T cells enriched from blood (not recorded which). This TCR was recovered from a woman in her forties who had recovered from COVID-19. The V call is TRBV5-1, the J call TRBJ2-7, with 7 bases that match TRBD1. The CDR3 loop reads CASRRTGETYEQYF. CDR3 coding DNA: TGCGCCAGCAGAAGAACAGGGGAAACGTACGAGCAGTACTTC.